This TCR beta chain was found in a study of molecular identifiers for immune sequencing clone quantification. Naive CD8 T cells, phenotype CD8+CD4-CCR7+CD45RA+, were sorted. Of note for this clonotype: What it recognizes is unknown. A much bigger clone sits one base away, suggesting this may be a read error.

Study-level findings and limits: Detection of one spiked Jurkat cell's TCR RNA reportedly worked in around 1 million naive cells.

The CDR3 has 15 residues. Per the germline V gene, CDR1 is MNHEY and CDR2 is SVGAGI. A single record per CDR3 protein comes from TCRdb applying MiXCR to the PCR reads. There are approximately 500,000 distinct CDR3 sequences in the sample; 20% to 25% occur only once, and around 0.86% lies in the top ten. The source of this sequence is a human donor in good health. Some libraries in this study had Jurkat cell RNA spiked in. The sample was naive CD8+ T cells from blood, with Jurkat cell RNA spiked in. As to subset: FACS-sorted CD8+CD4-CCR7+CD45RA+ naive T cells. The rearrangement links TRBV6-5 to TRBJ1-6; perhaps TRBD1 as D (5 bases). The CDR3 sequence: CVSSPLGGVTSPLHF. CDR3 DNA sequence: TGTGTCAGCAGTCCCCTCGGGGGAGTCACTTCACCCCTCCACTTT.